This record looks at one T cell receptor beta chain sequence and its context. Its specificity is unknown. Unique molecular identifiers featured in each of the TCR beta cDNA libraries. TCRdb re-derived calls from the PCR reads in MiXCR, one entry per CDR3 protein. The sample gives about 760,000 distinct CDR3 sequences, roughly 30% of which show up once; 0.5% to 0.6% is in the top ten. The data were obtained in a study of post-analysis software for immune sequencing data. The ends were cut back, 2 bases at V and 5 bases at J, with 13 bases in the middle. CDR3 length: 15 residues. Study-wide points: A few TRBV segments were significantly more frequent in patients than in controls. TRBV5-6, TRBV5-1 and TRBV20-1 were among these segments.

The TCR originated in a girl aged 10 to 17 with multiple sclerosis. Material: blood. J is TRBJ2-1 and V is TRBV12-3 or TRBV12-4; D is undetermined. Here the CDR3 reads CASSLRVLSDNEQFF. In DNA form, the CDR3 reads TGTGCCAGCAGTTTACGCGTTCTCAGCGACAATGAGCAGTTCTTC.